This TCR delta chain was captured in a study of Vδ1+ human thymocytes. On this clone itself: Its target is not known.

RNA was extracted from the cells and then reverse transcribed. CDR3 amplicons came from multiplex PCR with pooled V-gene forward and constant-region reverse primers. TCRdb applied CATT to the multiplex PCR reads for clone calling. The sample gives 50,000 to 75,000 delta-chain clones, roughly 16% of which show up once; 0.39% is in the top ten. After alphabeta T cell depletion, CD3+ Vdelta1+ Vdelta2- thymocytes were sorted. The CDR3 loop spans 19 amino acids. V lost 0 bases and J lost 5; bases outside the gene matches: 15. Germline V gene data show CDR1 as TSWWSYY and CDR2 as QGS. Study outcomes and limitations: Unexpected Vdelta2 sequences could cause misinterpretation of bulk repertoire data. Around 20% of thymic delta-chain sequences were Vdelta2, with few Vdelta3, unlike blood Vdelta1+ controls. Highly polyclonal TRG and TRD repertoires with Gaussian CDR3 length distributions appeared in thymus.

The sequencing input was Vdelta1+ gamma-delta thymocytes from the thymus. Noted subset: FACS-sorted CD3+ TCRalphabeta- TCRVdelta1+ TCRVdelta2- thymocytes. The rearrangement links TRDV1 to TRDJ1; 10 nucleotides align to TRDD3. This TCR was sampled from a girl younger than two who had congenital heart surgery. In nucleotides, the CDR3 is TGTGCTCTTGGGGAACTACCCTCTCCGCCAGTACTGGGGGATGATAAACTCATCTTT. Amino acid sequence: CALGELPSPPVLGDDKLIF.